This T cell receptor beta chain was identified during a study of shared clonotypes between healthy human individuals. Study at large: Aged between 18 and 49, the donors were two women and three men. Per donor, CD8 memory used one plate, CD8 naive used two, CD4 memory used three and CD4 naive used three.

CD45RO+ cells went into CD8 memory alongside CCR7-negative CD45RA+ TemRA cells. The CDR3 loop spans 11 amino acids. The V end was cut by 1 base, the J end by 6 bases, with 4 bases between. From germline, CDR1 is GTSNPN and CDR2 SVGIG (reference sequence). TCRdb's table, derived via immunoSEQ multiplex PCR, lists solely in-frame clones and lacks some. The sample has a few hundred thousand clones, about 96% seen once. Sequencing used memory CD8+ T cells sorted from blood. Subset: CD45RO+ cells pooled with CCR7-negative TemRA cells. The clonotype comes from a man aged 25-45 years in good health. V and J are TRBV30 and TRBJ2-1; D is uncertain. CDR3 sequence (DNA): TGTGCCTGGAGTGCTGCCAATGAGCAGTTCTTC. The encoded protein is CAWSAANEQFF.